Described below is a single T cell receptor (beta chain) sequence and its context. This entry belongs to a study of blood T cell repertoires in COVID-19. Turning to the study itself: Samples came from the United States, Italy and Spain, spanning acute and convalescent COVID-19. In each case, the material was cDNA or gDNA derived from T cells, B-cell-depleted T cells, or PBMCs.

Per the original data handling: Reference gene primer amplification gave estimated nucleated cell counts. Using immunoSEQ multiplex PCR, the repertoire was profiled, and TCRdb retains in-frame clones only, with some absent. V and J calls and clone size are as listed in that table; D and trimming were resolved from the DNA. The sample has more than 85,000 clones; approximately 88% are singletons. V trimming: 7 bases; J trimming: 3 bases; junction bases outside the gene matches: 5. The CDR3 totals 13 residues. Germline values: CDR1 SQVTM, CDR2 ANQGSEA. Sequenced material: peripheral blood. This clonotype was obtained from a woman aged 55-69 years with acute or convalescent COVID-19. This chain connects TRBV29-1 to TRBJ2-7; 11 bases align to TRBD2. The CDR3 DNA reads TGCAGCGCCCAGCTAGCGGGAGGCTACGAGCAGTACTTC. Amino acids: CSAQLAGGYEQYF.